The present T cell receptor beta chain was sequenced within a study of blood T cell repertoires in COVID-19. Method: immunoSEQ multiplex PCR; TCRdb's copy keeps in-frame clones and lacks some. The sample shows nearly 250,000 clones, approximately 90% of them seen only once. The germline CDR1 and CDR2 sequences are MNHNS and SASEGT. The CDR3 totals 17 residues. The V end lost 4 bases, the J end lost 4 bases, and 22 bases lay between the germline ends. This receptor was obtained from a man between 45 and 60 years old who had been exposed to COVID-19. Sequenced sample: PBMCs or T cells enriched from blood (not recorded which). The gene calls are TRBV6-1 and TRBJ1-2, with D perhaps TRBD1 (6 bases). The CDR3 DNA follows: TGTGCCAGCAGTGGGGGGACACCGGTCCTCTCCCCCTATGGCTACACCTTC. Translating it yields CASSGGTPVLSPYGYTF.